Below, 29 T cell receptor beta chains from the same sample are listed, as sequenced in a study of OX40 agonist ivuxolimab in advanced cancers. The assay was immunoSEQ multiplex PCR, and TCRdb's table has in-frame clones only and misses some. Of 20,000 to 30,000 clones in the sample, roughly 93% were seen once. The sequencing here drew on CD4+ or CD8+ T cells sorted from blood, taken in a trial of the OX40 agonist ivuxolimab. These receptors were collected from an adult with an advanced solid tumor such as melanoma, head and neck, liver or kidney cancer.

This chain uses TRBV27 with TRBJ2-2; D unresolved. The CDR3 totals 14 residues. CDR1 is MNHEY, CDR2 SMNVEV, per germline (reference sequence). V was clipped by 3 bases and J by 7 bases, with 12 bases between them. CDR3 sequence reads: CASSFTGAVGELFF. The CDR3 DNA reads as TGTGCCAGCAGTTTTACGGGCGCGGTCGGGGAGCTGTTTTTT.

The chain couples TRBV18 to TRBJ2-1, with 10 bases identical to TRBD2. The CDR3 is made up of 17 amino acids. The V segment lost 0 bases and the J segment 9 bases; nucleotides outside the gene matches: 11. The V gene's germline CDR1 is KGHSH and CDR2 LQKENI. The CDR3 DNA is TGTGCCAGCTCACCACCCCTAGCGGGAGTTCAGGGGGGTGAGCAGTTCTTC. Translated, it gives CASSPPLAGVQGGEQFF.

The chain couples TRBV5-1 to TRBJ1-5, with 9 bases identical to TRBD1. The CDR3 totals 15 residues. Germline V gene lookup returns CDR1 SGHRS and CDR2 YFSETQ. Trimming took 4 bases from V and 2 from J; bases not matched to a gene: 4. The CDR3 here is CASSLGQGGNQPQHF. The CDR3 nucleotides are TGCGCCAGCAGCCTGGGACAGGGAGGCAATCAGCCCCAGCATTTT.

V and J are TRBV2 and TRBJ1-5; perhaps TRBD1 as D (5 bases). This CDR3 is built from 14 residues. CDR1 is SNHLY and CDR2 is FYNNEI in the germline V gene. The V end was cut by 6 bases, the J end by 5 bases, with 14 bases between. The CDR3 is CASRGVREDQPQHF. The CDR3 DNA follows: TGTGCCAGCAGGGGGGTCAGAGAAGATCAGCCCCAGCATTTT.

The genes are TRBV6-5 and TRBJ1-2, with 9 bases that match TRBD1. Germline trimming cut 0 bases from V and 7 bases from J; bases unmatched to any gene: 6. This CDR3 contains 15 residues. Germline-derived CDR1 and CDR2 are MNHEY and SVGAGI. In nucleotides, the CDR3 is TGTGCCAGCAGTTACTCCTGGACAGGGGCCGGTGGCTACACCTTC. Its translation: CASSYSWTGAGGYTF.

The genes are TRBV28 and TRBJ2-1; 8 bases map to TRBD1. Germline V CDR1 and CDR2: MDHEN, SYDVKM. CDR3 length: 13 amino acids. After removal of 2 bases from V and 6 bases from J, the junction contained 0 bases not matched to a gene. For the CDR3, the DNA is TGTGCCAGCAGTTTAACAGGGGGCAATGAGCAGTTCTTC. Translation gives CASSLTGGNEQFF.

V and J are TRBV29-1 and TRBJ1-2; D perhaps matches TRBD1 (5 bases). Per the germline V gene, CDR1 is SQVTM and CDR2 is ANQGSEA. This CDR3 spans 14 amino acids. V was clipped by 5 bases and J by 0 bases, with 13 bases between them. Written as DNA, the CDR3 is TGCAGCGTTCCCCCTACGACAGCTAACTATGGCTACACCTTC. Protein: CSVPPTTANYGYTF.

V and J are TRBV5-5 and TRBJ2-5, with 9 bases fitting TRBD1. The J call may be in error: the DNA end matches TRBJ2-7 better. Germline V CDR1 and CDR2: SGHKS, YYEKEE (reference sequence). The CDR3 runs 14 residues. CDR3 residues: CASSTRDRVHEQYF. The CDR3 DNA follows: TGTGCCAGCAGCACCCGGGACAGGGTCCACGAGCAGTACTTC.

This chain links TRBV11-2 with TRBJ2-7, with D possibly matching TRBD2 (7 bases). Germline CDR1 and CDR2: SGHAT and FQNNGV. The CDR3 totals 16 residues. V was clipped by 5 bases and J by 2 bases, with 19 bases between them. Written as DNA, the CDR3 is TGTGCCAGCAGCCCCTTTCCGGGGGGCAGGGCCTACGAGCAGTACTTC. This gives the protein CASSPFPGGRAYEQYF.

The gene calls are TRBV19 and TRBJ2-5; TRBD1 agrees at 10 bases. The trim removed 4 bases at V and 11 bases at J, leaving 10 bases unmatched. The CDR3 runs to 14 residues. In germline, CDR1 is LNHDA, CDR2 SQIVND (reference sequence). CDR3 bases: TGTGCCAGTAGTACCGGGACAGGGGCTTGGGAGCAGTACTTC. It codes for CASSTGTGAWEQYF.

The V call is TRBV9, the J call TRBJ2-1; TRBD1 matches 8 bases. The junction had 0 bases not matched to a gene; V was cut back by 3 bases and J by 4 bases. Germline values: CDR1 SGDLS, CDR2 YYNGEE. The CDR3 has 13 residues. For the CDR3, the DNA is TGTGCCAGCAGCGGGACAGGGTACAATGAGCAGTTCTTC. It yields the protein CASSGTGYNEQFF.

The chain joins TRBV2 to TRBJ2-1, with 8 bases identical to TRBD2. The CDR3 totals 14 residues. V was clipped by 5 bases and J by 3 bases; unmatched bases: 3. Germline-derived CDR1 and CDR2 are SNHLY and FYNNEI. The CDR3 DNA sequence: TGTGCCAGCAGTCTCCTAGCGGGCTACAATGAGCAGTTCTTC. Translation gives CASSLLAGYNEQFF. The full variable domain, rest sourced from reference TRBV2 and TRBJ2-1, is EPEVTQTPSHQVTQMGQEVILRCVPISNHLYFYWYRQILGQKVEFLVSFYNNEISEKSEIFDDQFSVERPDGSNFTLKIRSTKLEDSAMYFCASSLLAGYNEQFFGPGTRLTVL.

The chain has TRBV11-2 and TRBJ2-5; no definite D call. Germline loops: CDR1 SGHAT, CDR2 FQNNGV. CDR3 length: 13 amino acids. Deletions cut 1 base from V and 4 bases from J, with 7 bases between. The CDR3: CASSLVIPETQYF. The CDR3 DNA is TGTGCCAGCAGCTTAGTTATCCCAGAGACCCAGTACTTC.

In DNA, the CDR3 is TGTGCCAGCAGCATCCACGGGGACACCTACGAGCAGTACTTC. This sequence encodes CASSIHGDTYEQYF. J is TRBJ2-7 and V is TRBV11-3; a weak D match, TRBD1 (6 bases). Germline CDR1 and CDR2: SGHNT and YENEEA. V was pared by 5 bases and J by 2 bases, with 13 bases between. The length of the CDR3 is 14 residues.

The genes are TRBV7-3 and TRBJ2-2; no reliable D call. Germline V gene data show CDR1 as SGHTA and CDR2 as FQGTGA. This CDR3 has 12 residues. V was shortened by 5 bases and J by 7 bases, with 8 bases between the two germline ends. DNA of the CDR3: TGTGCCAGCAGCCGACTGGGCGGGGAGCTGTTTTTT. Amino acids: CASSRLGGELFF. Full variable domain (missing parts from reference TRBV7-3 and TRBJ2-2): GAGVSQTPSNKVTEKGKYVELRCDPISGHTALYWYRQSLGQGPEFLIYFQGTGAADDSGLPNDRFFAVRPEGSVSTLKIQRTERGDSAVYLCASSRLGGELFFGEGSRLTVL.

The chain combines TRBV6-5 with TRBJ2-5, with 7 bases identical to TRBD2. Germline lookup yields CDR1 MNHEY and CDR2 SVGAGI. The CDR3 is 15 amino acids. Trimming cost V 2 bases and J 5 bases; bases outside gene matches: 8. The CDR3 protein is CASSYGAGVGETQYF. The CDR3 DNA reads TGTGCCAGCAGTTACGGGGCGGGAGTCGGTGAGACCCAGTACTTC.

The rearrangement uses TRBV29-1 and TRBJ2-1, with TRBD2 identical over 7 bases. The CDR3 extends over 15 amino acids. V lost 8 bases to trimming and J lost 8 bases; unmatched junction nucleotides: 18. Per germline, CDR1 SQVTM and CDR2 ANQGSEA. The CDR3 DNA reads as TGCAGCTTGGGTGGTGGCGGGAGCTTTAGGGATGAGCAGTTCTTC. Protein: CSLGGGGSFRDEQFF.

The chain has TRBV6-6 and TRBJ2-1; 11 nucleotides line up with TRBD2. Trimming at V came to 6 bases and at J to 4 bases, leaving 8 bases not matched to a gene. Germline loops: CDR1 MNHNY, CDR2 SVGAGI (reference sequence). CDR3 length: 16 amino acids. The CDR3, as DNA: TGTGCCAGCAGATTGGGGACTAGCGGTCCATACAATGAGCAGTTCTTC. This translates into CASRLGTSGPYNEQFF.

This clone was seen just once. The chain combines TRBV5-1 with TRBJ2-5; D is unresolved. This CDR3 is built from 16 residues. Trimming took 4 bases from V and 2 from J, leaving 18 bases between them. CDR1 and CDR2 from the germline V gene are SGHRS and YFSETQ. In DNA, the CDR3 is TGCGCCAGCAGCCACTATGGGGTATCCGGACAAGAGACCCAGTACTTC. It is translated as CASSHYGVSGQETQYF.

The gene calls are TRBV4-3 and TRBJ2-7; the match to TRBD2 covers 9 bases. Germline loops: CDR1 LGHNA, CDR2 YSLEER. CDR3 length equals 14 residues. With 4 bases clipped from V and 2 bases from J, the junction kept 3 bases outside the gene matches. Written as DNA, the CDR3 is TGCGCCAGCAGCCTCCTAGCGGGGCCCTACGAGCAGTACTTC. The encoded protein is CASSLLAGPYEQYF.

This rearrangement joins TRBV13 to TRBJ1-2, with no clear D. The CDR3 is made up of 15 amino acids. The germline gives CDR1 PRHDT, CDR2 FYEKMQ (reference sequence). The V and J ends lost 4 bases and 4 bases respectively, with 16 bases between them. Here the CDR3 reads CASSYGRGTTYGYTF. DNA for the CDR3: TGTGCCAGCAGCTACGGACGAGGAACTACCTATGGCTACACCTTC.

J is TRBJ2-5 and V is TRBV7-6; 8 bases align to TRBD2. Germline lookup yields CDR1 SGHVS and CDR2 FNYEAQ. This CDR3 has 16 residues. V gave up 5 bases and J gave up 1 base; unmatched junction bases: 9. The CDR3 region has the DNA TGTGCCAGCAGCCCCTGGGTAGCGGGGCCCCAAGAGACCCAGTACTTC. Translating gives CASSPWVAGPQETQYF.

Worth noting for this clone: A junction boundary mismatches the germline segment, possibly from a read error. V usage is TRBV7-7 and J usage is TRBJ2-3; 8 bases match TRBD1. The V gene's germline CDR1 is SSHAT and CDR2 FNYEAQ (reference sequence). The CDR3 has 14 amino acids. The CDR3 DNA reads TGTGCTAGCAGCCTGGACAGGGGCACAGATACGCAGTATTTT. Translation: CASSLDRGTDTQYF.

The chain couples TRBV29-1 to TRBJ2-7; 9 bases fit TRBD1. Germline CDR1 SQVTM, CDR2 ANQGSEA. V was clipped by 4 bases and J by 5 bases; unmatched bases: 3. The CDR3 is 12 residues long. For the CDR3, the DNA is TGCAGCGTTGGGACAGGGGTGGACGAGCAGTACTTC. This encodes CSVGTGVDEQYF.

The chain has TRBV28 and TRBJ2-7, with D maybe TRBD2 (6 bases). Germline-derived CDR1 and CDR2 are MDHEN and SYDVKM. Trimming removed 5 bases from V and 2 bases from J, with 19 bases in between. The length of the CDR3 is 16 residues. CDR3 sequence reads: CASSPRLGILAYEQYF. The CDR3 nucleotides read TGTGCCAGCAGTCCCAGACTAGGCATCCTCGCCTACGAGCAGTACTTC.

This chain connects TRBV27 to TRBJ2-7, with D hard to call. Between the trimmed V and J ends, which lost 3 bases and 3 bases, there was a span of 18 bases. Germline assignment: CDR1 MNHEY and CDR2 SMNVEV (reference sequence). The CDR3 spans 16 residues. CDR3 residues: CASSLSPGSSVYEQYF. The CDR3 coding sequence is TGTGCCAGCAGTTTGAGTCCTGGCAGCTCCGTCTACGAGCAGTACTTC.

The chain has TRBV10-1 and TRBJ2-1, with D hard to call. V lost 2 bases to trimming and J lost 9 bases, with 14 bases between them. CDR3 length: 14 residues. In germline, CDR1 is WNHNN, CDR2 SYGVQD (reference sequence). CDR3 sequence reads: CASSETGSTIEQFF. In DNA, the CDR3 is TGCGCCAGCAGTGAGACTGGGTCGACAATTGAGCAGTTCTTC.

The CDR3 here is CASSLRGPNTEAFF. The CDR3 DNA is TGTGCCAGCAGCTTAAGGGGCCCGAACACTGAAGCTTTCTTT. V is TRBV7-2 and J is TRBJ1-1; D is possibly TRBD1 (5 bases). This CDR3 spans 14 amino acids. V dropped 2 bases and J dropped 1 base, with 8 bases sitting between them. Germline CDR1 is SGHTA and CDR2 is FQGNSA.

The table lists this clone with a count of one. The V call is TRBV2, the J call TRBJ1-5; 11 bases match TRBD1. The CDR3 runs 16 residues. In germline, CDR1 is SNHLY, CDR2 FYNNEI. The ends lost 6 bases at V and 2 bases at J; junction bases unmatched: 6. The CDR3 region is CASRGQGAGGNQPQHF. The CDR3 DNA sequence: TGTGCCAGCAGAGGACAGGGGGCCGGAGGCAATCAGCCCCAGCATTTT.